This TCR beta chain was profiled in a study of cytomegalovirus exposure and HLA in healthy donors. This clone was seen only once. V lost 0 bases and J 0 bases, leaving 11 bases between the germline ends. Germline V gene data show CDR1 as SGHRS and CDR2 as YFSETQ. There are 16 residues in the CDR3. Primers included in the PCR were 60 Vbeta and 13 Jbeta primers. Clones were read by immunoSEQ multiplex PCR, and TCRdb kept only the in-frame ones, dropping some. The table includes under 200,000 clones, roughly 83% detected once. This clonotype was obtained from a male donor in good health and CMV-seropositive. The sequenced sample was PBMCs. The rearrangement joins TRBV5-1 to TRBJ2-3; D might be TRBD1 (5 bases). For the CDR3, the DNA is TGCGCCAGCAGCTTGGGGACATATACTAGCACAGATACGCAGTATTTT. As protein: CASSLGTYTSTDTQYF.